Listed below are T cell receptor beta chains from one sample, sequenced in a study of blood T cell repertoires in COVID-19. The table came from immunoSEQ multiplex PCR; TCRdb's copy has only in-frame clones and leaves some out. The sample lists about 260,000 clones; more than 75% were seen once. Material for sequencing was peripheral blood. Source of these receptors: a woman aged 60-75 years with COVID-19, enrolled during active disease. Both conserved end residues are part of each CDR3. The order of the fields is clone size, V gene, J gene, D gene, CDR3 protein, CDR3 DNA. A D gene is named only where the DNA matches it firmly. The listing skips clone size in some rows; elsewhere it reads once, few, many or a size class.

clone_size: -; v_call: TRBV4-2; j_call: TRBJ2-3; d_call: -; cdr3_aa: CASSQDPGTDTQYF; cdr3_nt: TGTGCCAGCAGCCAAGATCCGGGGACAGATACGCAGTATTTT
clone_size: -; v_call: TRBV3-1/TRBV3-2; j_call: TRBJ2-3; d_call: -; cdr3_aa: CASSPRGTDTQYF; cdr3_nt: TGTGCCAGCAGCCCCAGGGGCACAGATACGCAGTATTTT
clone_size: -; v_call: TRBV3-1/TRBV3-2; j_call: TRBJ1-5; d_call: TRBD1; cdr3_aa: CASSQAFQGASNQPQHF; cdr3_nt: TGTGCCAGCAGCCAAGCCTTCCAGGGGGCGAGCAATCAGCCCCAGCATTTT
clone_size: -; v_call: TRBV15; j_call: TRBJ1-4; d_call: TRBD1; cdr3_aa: CATSRAGTGGEKLFF; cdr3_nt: TGTGCCACCAGCAGAGCCGGGACAGGGGGTGAAAAACTGTTTTTT
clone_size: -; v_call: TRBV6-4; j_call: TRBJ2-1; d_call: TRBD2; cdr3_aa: CASSLKAGVGEQFF; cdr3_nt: TGTGCCAGCAGCCTAAAGGCGGGAGTGGGTGAGCAGTTCTTC
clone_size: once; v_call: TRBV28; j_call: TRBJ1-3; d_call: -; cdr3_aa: CASSSTGPDSGNTIYF; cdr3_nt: TGTGCCAGCAGCTCAACAGGGCCCGACTCTGGAAACACCATATATTTT
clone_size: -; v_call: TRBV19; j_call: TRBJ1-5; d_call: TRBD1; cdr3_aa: CASKDRGVQPQHF; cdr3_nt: TGTGCCAGCAAAGACAGGGGAGTTCAGCCCCAGCATTTT
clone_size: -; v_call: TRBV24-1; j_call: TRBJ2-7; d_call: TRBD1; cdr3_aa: CATSDPVAGGSYEQYF; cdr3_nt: TGTGCCACCAGTGACCCCGTGGCAGGGGGCTCCTACGAGCAGTACTTC
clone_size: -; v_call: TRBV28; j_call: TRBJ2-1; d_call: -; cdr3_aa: CASTQWASAYNEQFF; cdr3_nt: TGTGCCAGCACCCAATGGGCTAGCGCCTACAATGAGCAGTTCTTC
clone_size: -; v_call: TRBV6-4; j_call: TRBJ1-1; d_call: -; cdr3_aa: CASSVDRNTEAFF; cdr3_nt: TGTGCCAGCAGTGTCGACAGAAACACTGAAGCTTTCTTT
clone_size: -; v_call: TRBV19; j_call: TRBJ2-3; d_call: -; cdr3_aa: CASSGATGTRTDTQYF; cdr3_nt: TGTGCCAGTAGCGGGGCTACCGGGACTCGCACAGATACGCAGTATTTT
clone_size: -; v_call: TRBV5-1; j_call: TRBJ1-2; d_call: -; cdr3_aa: CASSLSAGKSYTF; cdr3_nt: TGCGCCAGCAGCTTGTCGGCAGGGAAGAGCTACACCTTC
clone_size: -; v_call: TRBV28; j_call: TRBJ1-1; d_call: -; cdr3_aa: CASSLYTRANTEAFF; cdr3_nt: TGTGCCAGCAGTTTATATACCAGGGCGAACACTGAAGCTTTCTTT
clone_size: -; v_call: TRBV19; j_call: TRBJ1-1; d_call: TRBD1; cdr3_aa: CASSITGDTEAFF; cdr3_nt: TGTGCCAGTAGTATCACAGGGGACACTGAAGCTTTCTTT
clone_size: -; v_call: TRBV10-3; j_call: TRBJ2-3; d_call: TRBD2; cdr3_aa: CAISPQAGGPSDTQYF; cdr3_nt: TGTGCCATCAGTCCCCAGGCGGGAGGGCCTTCAGATACGCAGTATTTT
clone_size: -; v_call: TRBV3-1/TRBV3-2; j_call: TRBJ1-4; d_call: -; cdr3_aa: CASSQRGTTNEKLFF; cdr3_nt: TGTGCCAGCAGCCAAAGGGGAACAACTAATGAAAAACTGTTTTTT
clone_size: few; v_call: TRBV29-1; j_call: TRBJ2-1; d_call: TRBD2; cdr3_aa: CSVGLAGAHNEQFF; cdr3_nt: TGCAGCGTTGGACTAGCGGGAGCCCACAATGAGCAGTTCTTC
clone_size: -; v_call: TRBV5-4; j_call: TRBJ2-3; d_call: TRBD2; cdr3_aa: CASSSQLVAGGADTQYF; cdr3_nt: TGTGCCAGCAGCTCCCAGTTGGTTGCGGGAGGGGCAGATACGCAGTATTTT
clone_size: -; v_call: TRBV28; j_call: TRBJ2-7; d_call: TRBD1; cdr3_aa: CASSRSGQGNYEQYF; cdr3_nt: TGTGCCAGCAGTCGTTCGGGACAGGGAAACTACGAGCAGTACTTC
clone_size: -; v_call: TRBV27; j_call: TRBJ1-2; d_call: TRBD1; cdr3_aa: CASSLSSRGQLSTF; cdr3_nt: TGTGCCAGCAGTTTAAGTAGTAGGGGACAGCTTAGCACCTTC
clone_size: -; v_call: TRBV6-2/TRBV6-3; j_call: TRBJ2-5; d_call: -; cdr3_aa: CASSPLETQYF; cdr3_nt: TGTGCCAGCAGCCCCCTAGAGACCCAGTACTTC
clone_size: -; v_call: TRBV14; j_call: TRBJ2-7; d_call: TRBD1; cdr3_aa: CASSLHMNRGSYEQYF; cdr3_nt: TGTGCCAGCAGCCTACACATGAACAGGGGATCCTACGAGCAGTACTTC
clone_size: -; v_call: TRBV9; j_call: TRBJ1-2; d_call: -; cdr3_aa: CASSLGLTANYGYTF; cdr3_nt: TGTGCCAGCAGCCTTGGCCTGACAGCAAACTATGGCTACACCTTC
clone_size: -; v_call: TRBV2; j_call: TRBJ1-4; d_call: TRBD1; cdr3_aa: CASTTGSSANEKLFF; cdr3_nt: TGTGCCAGCACGACAGGGAGCTCAGCTAATGAAAAACTGTTTTTT
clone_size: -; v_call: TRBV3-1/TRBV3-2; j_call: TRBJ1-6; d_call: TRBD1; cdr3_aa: CASSPDRDHGSYNSPLHF; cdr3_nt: TGTGCCAGCAGCCCCGACAGGGACCATGGTTCCTATAATTCACCCCTCCACTTT
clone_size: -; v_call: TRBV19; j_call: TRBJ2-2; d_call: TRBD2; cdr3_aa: CASKQTSGSNTGELFF; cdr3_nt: TGTGCCAGTAAGCAGACTAGCGGTTCGAACACCGGGGAGCTGTTTTTT
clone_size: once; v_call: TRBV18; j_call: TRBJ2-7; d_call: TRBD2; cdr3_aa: CASSPAGGEQYF; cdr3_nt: TGTGCCAGCTCACCAGCGGGGGGCGAGCAGTACTTC
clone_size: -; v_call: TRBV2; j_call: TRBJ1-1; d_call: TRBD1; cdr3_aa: CASRRGQGITEAFF; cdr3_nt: TGTGCCAGCAGACGAGGACAGGGAATCACTGAAGCTTTCTTT
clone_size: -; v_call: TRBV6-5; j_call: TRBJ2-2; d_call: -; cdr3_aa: CASSYSGAAAVGELFF; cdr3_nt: TGTGCCAGCAGTTACTCGGGGGCGGCCGCAGTGGGGGAGCTGTTTTTT
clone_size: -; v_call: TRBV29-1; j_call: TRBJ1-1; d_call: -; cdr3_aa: CSVEGIRNTEAFF; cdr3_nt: TGCAGCGTTGAAGGAATCAGGAACACTGAAGCTTTCTTT
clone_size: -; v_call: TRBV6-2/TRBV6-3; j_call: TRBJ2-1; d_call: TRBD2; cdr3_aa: CASSYPTSGLPSHEQFF; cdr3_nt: TGTGCCAGCAGTTACCCCACTAGCGGGCTGCCTTCGCATGAGCAGTTCTTC
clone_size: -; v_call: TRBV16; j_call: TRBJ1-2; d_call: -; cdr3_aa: CASSQSRHLYGYTF; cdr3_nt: TGTGCCAGCAGCCAATCGAGGCACCTCTATGGCTACACCTTC
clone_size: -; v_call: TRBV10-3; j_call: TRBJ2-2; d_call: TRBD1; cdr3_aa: CAIGQTGTTGELFF; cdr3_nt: TGTGCCATCGGACAGACAGGGACCACCGGGGAGCTGTTTTTT
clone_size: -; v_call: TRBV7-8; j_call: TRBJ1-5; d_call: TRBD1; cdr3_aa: CASSRQGAFNQPQHF; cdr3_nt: TGTGCCAGCAGCCGTCAGGGGGCCTTTAATCAGCCCCAGCATTTT
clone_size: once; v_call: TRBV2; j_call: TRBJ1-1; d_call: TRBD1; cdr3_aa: CASVPRSGGWNTEAFF; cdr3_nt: TGTGCCAGCGTCCCCCGGTCAGGGGGCTGGAACACTGAAGCTTTCTTT
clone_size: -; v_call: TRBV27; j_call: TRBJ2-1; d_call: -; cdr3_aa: CASTTLSTGNEQFF; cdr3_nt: TGTGCCAGCACCACCCTTAGTACTGGCAATGAGCAGTTCTTC
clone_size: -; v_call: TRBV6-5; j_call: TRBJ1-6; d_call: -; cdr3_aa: CASRFMADYNSPLHF; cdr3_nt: TGTGCCAGCAGGTTTATGGCGGACTATAATTCACCCCTCCACTTT
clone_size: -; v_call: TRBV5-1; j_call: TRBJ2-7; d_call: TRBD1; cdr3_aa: CASSPGTGNYEQYF; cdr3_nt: TGCGCCAGCAGCCCCGGGACAGGGAACTACGAGCAGTACTTC
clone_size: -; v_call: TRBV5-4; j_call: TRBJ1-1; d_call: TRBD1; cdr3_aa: CASSPRTGANTEAFF; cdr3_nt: TGTGCCAGCAGCCCCCGGACAGGCGCGAACACTGAAGCTTTCTTT
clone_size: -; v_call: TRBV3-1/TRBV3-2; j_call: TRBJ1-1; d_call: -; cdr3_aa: CASSQGAGVNTEAFF; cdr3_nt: TGTGCCAGCAGCCAAGGTGCCGGGGTGAACACTGAAGCTTTCTTT